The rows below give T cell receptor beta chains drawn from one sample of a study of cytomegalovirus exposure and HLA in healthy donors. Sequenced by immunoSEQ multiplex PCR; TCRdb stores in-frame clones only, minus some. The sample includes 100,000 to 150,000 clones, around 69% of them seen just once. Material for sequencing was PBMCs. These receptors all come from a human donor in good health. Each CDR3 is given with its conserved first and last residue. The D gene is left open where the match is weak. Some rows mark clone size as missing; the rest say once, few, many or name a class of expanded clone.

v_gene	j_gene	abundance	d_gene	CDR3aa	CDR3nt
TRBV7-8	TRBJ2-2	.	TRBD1	CASSSSTRGMNTGELFF	TGTGCCAGCAGCTCCTCGACCAGGGGGATGAACACCGGGGAGCTGTTTTTT
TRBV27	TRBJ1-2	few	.	CASSLSIGSGAVWGYTF	TGTGCCAGCAGTTTATCGATTGGTTCGGGTGCGGTGTGGGGCTACACCTTC
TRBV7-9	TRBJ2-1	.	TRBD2	CSSSPRVRGGRYNEQFF	TGTTCCAGCAGCCCCCGAGTGCGGGGGGGCCGCTACAATGAGCAGTTCTTC
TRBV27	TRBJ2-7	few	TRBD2	CASTLTGTSGSSNTYEQYF	TGTGCCAGCACTCTAACCGGGACTAGCGGGAGTTCCAATACCTACGAGCAGTACTTC
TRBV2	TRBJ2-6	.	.	CASSDVRSGANVLTF	TGTGCCAGCAGTGACGTCCGCTCTGGGGCCAACGTCCTGACTTTC
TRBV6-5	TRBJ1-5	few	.	CASSPFGGSQPQHF	TGTGCCAGCTCGCCGTTCGGGGGTAGCCAGCCCCAGCATTTT
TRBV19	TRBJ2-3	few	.	CASSTLDNTQYF	TGTGCCAGTAGTACCCTTGACAATACGCAGTATTTT
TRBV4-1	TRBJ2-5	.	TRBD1	CASSQTRGETQYF	TGCGCCAGCAGCCAGACCAGGGGGGAGACCCAGTACTTC
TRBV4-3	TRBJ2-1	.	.	CASSFRLQGPNNEQFF	TGCGCCAGCAGCTTTCGTCTCCAGGGTCCCAACAATGAGCAGTTCTTC
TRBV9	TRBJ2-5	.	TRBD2	CASSVEAGGVQETQYF	TGTGCCAGCAGCGTAGAAGCGGGAGGGGTCCAAGAGACCCAGTACTTC
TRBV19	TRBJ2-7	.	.	CASSKRGGGEQYF	TGTGCCAGTAGTAAGAGGGGGGGCGGCGAGCAGTACTTC
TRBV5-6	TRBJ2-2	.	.	CASSLVATTGELFF	TGTGCCAGCAGCTTGGTAGCTACCACCGGGGAGCTGTTTTTT
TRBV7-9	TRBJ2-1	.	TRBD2	CSSSPIGLAIWSSYNEQFF	TGTTCCAGCAGCCCGATAGGACTAGCGATCTGGAGCTCCTACAATGAGCAGTTCTTC
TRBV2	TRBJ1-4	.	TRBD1	CASSVRQGGKLFF	TGTGCCAGCAGTGTTCGACAGGGCGGGAAACTGTTTTTT
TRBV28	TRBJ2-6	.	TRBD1	CASREGTGSGANVLTF	TGTGCCAGCAGGGAAGGGACAGGCTCTGGGGCCAACGTCCTGACTTTC
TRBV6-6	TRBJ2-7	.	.	CASSYSRISQGYF	TGTGCCAGCAGTTACTCGAGAATTTCACAGGGGTACTTC
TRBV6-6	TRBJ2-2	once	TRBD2	CASSTRLATNTGELFF	TGTGCCAGCAGTACCCGACTAGCGACGAACACCGGGGAGCTGTTTTTT
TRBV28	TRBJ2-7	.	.	CASSLDREAYEQYF	TGTGCCAGCAGTCTCGACAGGGAGGCCTACGAGCAGTACTTC
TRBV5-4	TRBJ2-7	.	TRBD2	CASSLGALAGNYEQYF	TGTGCCAGCAGCTTGGGAGCACTAGCGGGTAACTACGAGCAGTACTTC
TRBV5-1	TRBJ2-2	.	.	CASSLRAGNTGELFF	TGCGCCAGCAGCTTGCGGGCGGGGAACACCGGGGAGCTGTTTTTT
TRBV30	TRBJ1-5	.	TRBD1	CAWSVSRGIQPQHF	TGTGCCTGGAGTGTTTCCAGGGGGATTCAGCCCCAGCATTTT
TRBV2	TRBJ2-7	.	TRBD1	CASSRDYRGLRTYEQYF	TGTGCCAGCAGTCGGGACTACAGGGGGCTGAGGACCTACGAGCAGTACTTC